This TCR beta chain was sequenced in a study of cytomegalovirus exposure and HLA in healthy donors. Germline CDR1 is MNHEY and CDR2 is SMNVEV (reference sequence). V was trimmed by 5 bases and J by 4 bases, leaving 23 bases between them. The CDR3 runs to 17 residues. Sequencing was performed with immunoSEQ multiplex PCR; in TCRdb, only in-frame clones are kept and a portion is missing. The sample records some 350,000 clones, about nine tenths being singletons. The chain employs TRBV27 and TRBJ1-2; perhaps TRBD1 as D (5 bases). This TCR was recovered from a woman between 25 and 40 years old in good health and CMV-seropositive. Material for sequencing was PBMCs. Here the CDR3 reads CASSLDGAGSGLYGYTF. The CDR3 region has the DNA TGTGCCAGCAGTCTCGACGGGGCCGGAAGTGGTCTCTATGGCTACACCTTC.